These T cell receptor beta chains were read from a single sample in a study of T cells in Graves' hyperthyroidism and ophthalmopathy. TCRdb re-derived calls from the multiplex PCR reads in MiXCR, one entry per CDR3 protein. The repertoire holds 600,000 to 900,000 distinct CDR3 sequences, about 17% seen once, with under 10% in the top ten. Input material: blood. The receptors come from a man between 18 and 29 years old with Graves' hyperthyroidism. The CDR3 runs from the conserved cysteine through the conserved F or W. The D gene is left open where the match is weak. Expanded clones get a size class; other rows say once, few or many, or leave the size out.

TRBD2	TRBJ2-7	TRBV6-2/TRBV6-3	many	TGTGCCAGCAGTTCCTGGCGGGAGGATAGCTACGAGCAGTACTTC	CASSSWREDSYEQYF
TRBD2	TRBJ2-2	TRBV19	few	TGTGCCAGTAGCCGCTCGACTAGCGTCAAAGGGACCGGGGAGCTGTTTTTT	CASSRSTSVKGTGELFF
TRBD1	TRBJ1-5	TRBV19	NA	TGTGCCACCCCGATACAGGGGAAATATGTTGGCAATCAGCCCCAGCATTTT	CATPIQGKYVGNQPQHF
TRBD2	TRBJ2-7	TRBV20-1	NA	TGCAGTGCCCCTGGACTAGGCCTTACCTACGAGCAGTACTTC	CSAPGLGLTYEQYF
NA	TRBJ1-5	TRBV3-1	few	TGTGCCAGCAGCCTCGTTCCAGGGGATCAGCCCCAGCATTTT	CASSLVPGDQPQHF
NA	TRBJ2-1	TRBV4-1	once	TGCGCCAGCAGCCAAGAGGTCAGGGGCCCCCTTTACAATGAGCAGTTCTTC	CASSQEVRGPLYNEQFF
NA	TRBJ2-1	TRBV20-1	many	TGCAGTGCTGACGGACGGGACAATGAGCAGTTCTTC	CSADGRDNEQFF
TRBD2	TRBJ2-1	TRBV20-1	many	TGCAGTGCCCCCACCGGGAGGGCACGCGAGCAGTTCTTC	CSAPTGRAREQFF
NA	TRBJ2-1	TRBV7-2	many	TGTGCCAGCAGCTTAATCGAACATGAGCAGTTCTTC	CASSLIEHEQFF
TRBD1	TRBJ2-5	TRBV20-1	many	TGCAGTGCTAGAGCGATAGGGGGCGAAGGAGAGACCCAGTACTTC	CSARAIGGEGETQYF
NA	TRBJ1-5	TRBV29-1	NA	TGCAGCGTTGAAGTAGGAGGGGTCGGTCAGCCCCAGCATTTT	CSVEVGGVGQPQHF
NA	TRBJ2-3	TRBV3-1	many	TGTGCCAGCAGCCAAGACCGAGATACGCAGTATTTT	CASSQDRDTQYF
TRBD2	TRBJ2-7	TRBV12-3/TRBV12-4	few	TGTGCCAGCAGTTATGGGACTAGCGGGTTCGACGAGCAGTACTTC	CASSYGTSGFDEQYF
TRBD1	TRBJ1-4	TRBV5-1	NA	TGCGCCAGCAGCCCGACAGGGGGCCTGGCAACTAATGAAAAACTGTTTTTT	CASSPTGGLATNEKLFF
NA	TRBJ2-1	TRBV4-3	NA	TGCGCCAGCAGCCTGCAGGTCCTCCCGGATGAGCAGTTCTTC	CASSLQVLPDEQFF
TRBD1	TRBJ1-5	TRBV2	NA	TGTGCCAGCAGGCCCGGGACAGGGGGCGGTCAGCCCCAGCATTTT	CASRPGTGGGQPQHF
NA	TRBJ2-1	TRBV5-1	once	TGCGCCAGCAGCCCCCCCCCCCCCGCTTACAATGAGCAGTTCTTC	CASSPPPPAYNEQFF
NA	TRBJ2-7	TRBV20-1	few	TGCAGTGCTAGCGGTGCTGGGGGCTACGAGCAGTACTTC	CSASGAGGYEQYF
TRBD2	TRBJ2-1	TRBV28	many	TGTGCCAGCAGTTTAAGTGGAGGCGGGGGGACCTACAATGAGCAGTTCTTC	CASSLSGGGGTYNEQFF
NA	TRBJ2-5	TRBV19	few	TGTGCCAGTAGTATCGCCCTTTTAGCGGTGAACCAAGAGACCCAGTACTTC	CASSIALLAVNQETQYF
TRBD2	TRBJ2-7	TRBV28	few	TGTGCCAGCAGTTTACCTAGCGGGTCCTGCGAGCAGTACTTC	CASSLPSGSCEQYF
NA	TRBJ2-5	TRBV7-9	NA	TGTGCCAGCAGCCCGGAGAGTTTCCAAGAGACCCAGTACTTC	CASSPESFQETQYF
NA	TRBJ2-7	TRBV29-1	few	TGCAGCATAAGGACAGAGAAATACGAGCAGTACTTC	CSIRTEKYEQYF
NA	TRBJ1-2	TRBV30	many	TGTGCCTGGAGTTTCAGACAACTACCTAACTATGGCTACACCTTC	CAWSFRQLPNYGYTF
NA	TRBJ1-4	TRBV30	few	TGTGCCTGGAGTGCTTGGACAGCAGGAAATGAAAAACTGTTTTTT	CAWSAWTAGNEKLFF
TRBD1	TRBJ2-3	TRBV27	many	TGTGCCAGCAGTTTAACAGGGGACCTGTTCGCAGATACGCAGTATTTT	CASSLTGDLFADTQYF
TRBD1	TRBJ2-1	TRBV5-1	few	TGCGCCAGCAGAGGGACAGGGAACAATGAGCAGTTCTTC	CASRGTGNNEQFF
NA	TRBJ2-1	TRBV14	NA	TGTGCCAGCAGCCGAACCGGTAGTGAGCAGTTCTTC	CASSRTGSEQFF
NA	TRBJ2-3	TRBV28	NA	TGTGCCAGCAGATCAGCCACAGGGACGGGTACGCAGTATTTT	CASRSATGTGTQYF
TRBD2	TRBJ2-1	TRBV11-3	many	TGTGCCAGCAGCCCCCACCGGACTAGCGGGAGATCCTACAATGAGCAGTTCTTC	CASSPHRTSGRSYNEQFF
TRBD2	TRBJ2-4	TRBV5-1	many	TGCGCCAGCAGCGGGGGACTAGCGGGAATCGTAGGCATTCAGTACTTC	CASSGGLAGIVGIQYF
NA	TRBJ2-2	TRBV6-2/TRBV6-3	NA	TGTGCCAACAGTTACTCGAGGAGGCTATATAATGGGGGGGAGCTGTTTTTT	CANSYSRRLYNGGELFF
TRBD1	TRBJ2-5	TRBV28	many	TGTGCCAGCAGGACGACAGGGATTGAGACCCAGTACTTC	CASRTTGIETQYF
NA	TRBJ2-1	TRBV27	many	TGTGCCAGCAGTTTATCCCCTAGTATCCATGAGCAGTTCTTC	CASSLSPSIHEQFF
NA	TRBJ2-7	TRBV19	once	TGTGCCAGTAGTATAATGGGGGCCCGCGGCGAGCAGTACTTC	CASSIMGARGEQYF
NA	TRBJ1-2	TRBV7-9	many	TGTGCCAGCAGCTTAGAAGGCAGAAACTATGGCTACACCTTC	CASSLEGRNYGYTF
NA	TRBJ2-1	TRBV19	NA	TGCGCGGTGCGGGGCGGCTACAATGAGCAGTTCTTC	CAVRGGYNEQFF
NA	TRBJ2-1	TRBV7-8	many	TGTGCCAGCAGCTTAGACCCCGTGTGGGGGAGCGGTGAGCAGTTCTTC	CASSLDPVWGSGEQFF
TRBD1	TRBJ2-4	TRBV2	many	TGTGCCAGCCACGGGACAGGGGGAGACTTAGCCAAAAACATTCAGTACTTC	CASHGTGGDLAKNIQYF
NA	TRBJ2-1	TRBV28	many	TGTGCCAGCAGTTCCCCTAGGGGTAGCGGATACAATGAGCAGTTCTTC	CASSSPRGSGYNEQFF
NA	TRBJ2-7	TRBV10-3	NA	TGTGCCGTCGGGGACGAGCAGTACTTC	CAVGDEQYF
NA	TRBJ1-2	TRBV6-1	few	TGTGCCAGCAGTGAAGGTGACGGATATGGCTACACCTTC	CASSEGDGYGYTF
NA	TRBJ1-5	TRBV15	few	TGTGCCACCAGCAGAGAGAGGGACAATCAGCCCCAGCATTTT	CATSRERDNQPQHF
TRBD2	TRBJ2-7	TRBV5-1	few	TGCGCCAGCAGCTTCGACGGCGGGAGCATCTCCTACGAGCAGTACTTC	CASSFDGGSISYEQYF
NA	TRBJ1-4	TRBV6-2/TRBV6-3	NA	TGTGCCAGCACCTCTCCGAGTCGGGGAAATGAAAAACTGTTTTTT	CASTSPSRGNEKLFF
TRBD1	TRBJ2-7	TRBV28	many	TGTGCCAGCGGCCTCAGGGGGTCGACCTACGAGCAGTACTTC	CASGLRGSTYEQYF
TRBD2	TRBJ2-5	TRBV7-8	NA	TGTGCCAGCAGCTTAGGACTAGCGGGACCAGGGACCCAGTACTTC	CASSLGLAGPGTQYF
NA	TRBJ2-3	TRBV30	few	TGTGCCTGGAGTGAAGGTCTAGTCAGAGATACGCAGTATTTT	CAWSEGLVRDTQYF
TRBD2	TRBJ2-1	TRBV11-2	many	TGTGCCAGCAGCTTACAACTAGCGGGAGCGAGTGAGCAGTTCTTC	CASSLQLAGASEQFF